This TCR beta chain was sequenced in a study of CD8 T cells in Susac syndrome. About 0.45 to 1 ug RNA was reverse transcribed with random hexamers. TCRdb redid the calling of the immunoSEQ multiplex PCR reads with MiXCR, one entry per CDR3 protein. The repertoire holds 84,000 or so distinct CDR3 sequences, with 95% as singletons. Regarding the study as a whole: The authors found around 15 Susac-specific public clones in total CD8+ repertoires and 5 or 6 in CD8+ TEMRA repertoires. Clonal expansion was present among Susac CD8+ cells. This expansion reached its peak in TEMRA cells and in active patients.

Comment on this clonotype: The antigen remains unidentified.

Recently defined diagnostic criteria classed the Susac syndrome patients as definite or probable. The germline V gene encodes CDR1 DFQATT and CDR2 SNEGSKA (reference sequence). After removal of 1 base from V and 1 base from J, the junction contained 7 bases not matched to a gene. The CDR3 runs 17 residues. This chain connects TRBV20-1 to TRBJ2-2; 9 bases are shared with TRBD2. Sequences were obtained from CD8+ T cells from PBMCs. This receptor was taken from a human donor with Susac syndrome. DNA for the CDR3: TGCAGTGCTAGAGCCCGTAGACTAGCGGTGAACACCGGGGAGCTGTTTTTT. It yields the protein CSARARRLAVNTGELFF.